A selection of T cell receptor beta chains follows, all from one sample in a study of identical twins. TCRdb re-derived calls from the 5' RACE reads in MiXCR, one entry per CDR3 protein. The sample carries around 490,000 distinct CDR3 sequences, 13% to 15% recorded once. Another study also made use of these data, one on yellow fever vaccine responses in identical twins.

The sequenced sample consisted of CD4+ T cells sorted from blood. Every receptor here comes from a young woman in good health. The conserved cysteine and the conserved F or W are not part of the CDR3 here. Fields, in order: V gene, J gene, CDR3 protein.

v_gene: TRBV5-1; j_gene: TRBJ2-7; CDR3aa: ASSLGGESYEQY
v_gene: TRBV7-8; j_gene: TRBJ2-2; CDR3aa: ASSLGGVPGELF
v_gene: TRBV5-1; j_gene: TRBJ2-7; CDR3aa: ASSLALSREGRSYEQY
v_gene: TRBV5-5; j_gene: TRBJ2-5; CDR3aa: ASSLNNRGPETQY
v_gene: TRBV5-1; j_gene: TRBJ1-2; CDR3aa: ASSLSGQGVYGYT
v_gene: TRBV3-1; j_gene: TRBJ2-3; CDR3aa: ASSPWTSDTQY
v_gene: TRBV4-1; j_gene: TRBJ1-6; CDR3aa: ASSLEGKNSPLH
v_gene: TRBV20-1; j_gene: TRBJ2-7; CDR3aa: SARVTSGTLREQY
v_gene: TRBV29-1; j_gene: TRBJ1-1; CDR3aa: SVEGDGQREAF
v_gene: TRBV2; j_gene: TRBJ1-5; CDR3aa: ASSVWVSGNQPQH
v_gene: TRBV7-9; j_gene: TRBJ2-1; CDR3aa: ASSLELGTSEQF
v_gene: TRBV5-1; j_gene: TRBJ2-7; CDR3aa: ASSLVIAGEKTYEQY
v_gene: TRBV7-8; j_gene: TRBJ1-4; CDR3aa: ASSVQSTNEKLF
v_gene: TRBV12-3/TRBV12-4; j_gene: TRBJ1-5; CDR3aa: ASSIATGTPYQPQH
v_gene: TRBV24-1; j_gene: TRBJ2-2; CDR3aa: ATSDPPVTGELF
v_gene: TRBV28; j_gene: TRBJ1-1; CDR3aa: ASNLGGGTEAF
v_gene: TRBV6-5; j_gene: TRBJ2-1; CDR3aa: ASTGLNEQF
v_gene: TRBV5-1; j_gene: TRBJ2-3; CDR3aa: ASRRRGSTDTQY
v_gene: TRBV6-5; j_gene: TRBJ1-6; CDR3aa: ASSYGQTDNSPLH
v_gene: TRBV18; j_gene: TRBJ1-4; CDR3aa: ASSRQPGQGSEKLF
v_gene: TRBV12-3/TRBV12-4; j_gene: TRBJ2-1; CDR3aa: ASSLFLGLAGESEQF
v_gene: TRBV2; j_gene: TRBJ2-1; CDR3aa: ASTDRGLASSNEQF
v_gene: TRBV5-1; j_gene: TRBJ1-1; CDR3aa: ASSSDREENTEAF
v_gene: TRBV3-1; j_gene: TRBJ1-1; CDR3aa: ASGTVETEAF
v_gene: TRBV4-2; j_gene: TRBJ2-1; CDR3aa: ASSQAGEFGVDEQF
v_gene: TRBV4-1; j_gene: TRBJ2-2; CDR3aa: ASSQKGVPNTGELF
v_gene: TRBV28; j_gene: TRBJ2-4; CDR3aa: ASSPLRAENIQY
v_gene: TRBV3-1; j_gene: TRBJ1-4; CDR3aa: ASRDPGLNEKLF
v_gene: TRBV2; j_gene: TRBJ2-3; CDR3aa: ASSANGLAGGEGKRDTQY
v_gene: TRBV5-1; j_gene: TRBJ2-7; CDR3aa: ASSLSAGMNYEQY
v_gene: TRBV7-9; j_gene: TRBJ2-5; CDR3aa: ASSLGEQQETQY
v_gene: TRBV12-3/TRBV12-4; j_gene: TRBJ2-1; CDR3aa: ASRGPGLVTEQF
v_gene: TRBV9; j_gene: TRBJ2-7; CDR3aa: ASSKTGGQAYEQY
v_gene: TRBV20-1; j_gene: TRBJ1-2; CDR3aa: SARAIPSYGYT
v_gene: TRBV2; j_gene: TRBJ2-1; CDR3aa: ASSLAGGLL
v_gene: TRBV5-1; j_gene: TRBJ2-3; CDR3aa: ASSLVQGEVTQY
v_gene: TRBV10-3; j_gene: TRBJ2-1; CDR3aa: ASTAGGAWEQF
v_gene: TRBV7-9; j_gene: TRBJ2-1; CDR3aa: ASSRWTSGGNEQF
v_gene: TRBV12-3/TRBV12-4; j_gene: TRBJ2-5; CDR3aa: ASTLGTSVETQY
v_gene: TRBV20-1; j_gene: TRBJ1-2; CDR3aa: SAATLDANYGYT
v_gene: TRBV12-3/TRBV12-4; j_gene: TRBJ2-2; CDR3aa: ASSFRQLNTGELF
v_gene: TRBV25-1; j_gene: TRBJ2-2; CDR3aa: ASSGGGKRELF
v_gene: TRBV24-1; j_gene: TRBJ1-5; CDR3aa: ATSDSGGLNQPQH
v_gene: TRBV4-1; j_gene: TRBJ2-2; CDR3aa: ASSQDPRRDSRTGELF
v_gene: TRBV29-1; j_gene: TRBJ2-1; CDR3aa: SVRDRGNEQF
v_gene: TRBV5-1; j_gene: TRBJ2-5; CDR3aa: ASSLAGFVETQY
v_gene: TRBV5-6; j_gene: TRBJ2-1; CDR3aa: ASSLGGYDEQF
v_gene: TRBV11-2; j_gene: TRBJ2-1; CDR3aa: ASRLAGVPHEQF
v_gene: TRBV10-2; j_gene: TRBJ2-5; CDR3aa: ASRDPGKETQY
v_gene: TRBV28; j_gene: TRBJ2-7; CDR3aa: ASSSEPPAQY
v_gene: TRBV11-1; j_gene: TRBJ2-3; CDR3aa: ASSLAKQGTDTQY